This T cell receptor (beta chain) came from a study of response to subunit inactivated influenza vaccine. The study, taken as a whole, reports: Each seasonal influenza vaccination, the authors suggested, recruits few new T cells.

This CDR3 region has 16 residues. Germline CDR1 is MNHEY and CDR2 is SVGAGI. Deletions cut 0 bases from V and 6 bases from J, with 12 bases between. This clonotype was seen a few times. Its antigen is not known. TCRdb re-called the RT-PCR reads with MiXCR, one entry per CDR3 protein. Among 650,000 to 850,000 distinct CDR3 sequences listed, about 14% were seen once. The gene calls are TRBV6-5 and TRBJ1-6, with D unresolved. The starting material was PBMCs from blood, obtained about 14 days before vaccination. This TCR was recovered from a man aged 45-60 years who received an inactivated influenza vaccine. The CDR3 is CASSYSSAGINSPLHF. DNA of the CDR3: TGTGCCAGCAGTTACTCCTCGGCAGGAATTAATTCACCCCTCCACTTT.